Shown below are 16 T cell receptor beta chains from a single sample sequenced in a study of cytomegalovirus exposure and HLA in healthy donors. Sequencing used immunoSEQ multiplex PCR; TCRdb keeps in-frame clones, though not all of them. The sample records 150,000 to 200,000 clones, 75% to 90% being singletons. Sample: PBMCs. Source of these receptors: a man aged 18 to 30 in good health and CMV-seropositive.

This chain links TRBV28 with TRBJ1-1; D is possibly TRBD1 (6 bases). Germline values: CDR1 MDHEN, CDR2 SYDVKM. This CDR3 is built from 18 residues. With 8 bases removed from V and 1 base from J, the gap between germline ends came to 26 bases. The CDR3 region has the DNA TGTGCCAGCCGATCTCTTATCGATAAGACAGGCAAGAACACTGAAGCTTTCTTT. It encodes CASRSLIDKTGKNTEAFF.

V and J are TRBV13 and TRBJ1-2; TRBD1 matches at 11 bases. The CDR3 is 14 residues long. The V and J ends lost 6 bases and 4 bases, in that order; junction bases with no gene match: 4. Germline CDR1 and CDR2: PRHDT and FYEKMQ (reference sequence). As DNA, the CDR3 is TGTGCCAGCAGTGGGACAGGGGGGCCCTATGGCTACACCTTC. This translates into CASSGTGGPYGYTF.

The chain has TRBV4-1 and TRBJ2-6, with TRBD1 matching 8 bases. Germline V gives CDR1 MGHRA, CDR2 YSYEKL. CDR3 length equals 19 residues. With V trimmed by 2 bases and J by 0 bases, 9 bases remained unmatched. In nucleotides, the CDR3 is TGCGCCAGCAGCCAACAGGGGGCGGTTCTCGGCTCTGGGGCCAACGTCCTGACTTTC. Its protein product is CASSQQGAVLGSGANVLTF.

This clone was seen once. V usage is TRBV11-2 and J usage is TRBJ2-3; 11 nucleotides align to TRBD2. Trimming cost V 7 bases and J 5 bases; bases outside gene matches: 8. The V gene's germline CDR1 is SGHAT and CDR2 FQNNGV. The length of the CDR3 is 15 residues. Here the CDR3 DNA reads TGTGCCAGCACCGACCGAGGGACTAGCGGAGATACGCAGTATTTT. Protein: CASTDRGTSGDTQYF.

This chain links TRBV19 with TRBJ2-5, with a tentative D call TRBD1 (6 bases). Between the trimmed V and J ends, which lost 0 bases and 1 base, there was a span of 15 bases. The CDR3 covers 17 residues. Germline assignment: CDR1 LNHDA and CDR2 SQIVND (reference sequence). CDR3 protein: CASSIDRTKGGQETQYF. CDR3 bases: TGTGCCAGTAGTATAGATCGGACCAAAGGGGGCCAAGAGACCCAGTACTTC.

The chain carries TRBV6-5 and TRBJ2-3, with D unresolved. V was clipped by 0 bases and J by 5 bases, with 12 bases between them. Germline CDR1 and CDR2: MNHEY and SVGAGI. This CDR3 comprises 15 residues. The CDR3: CASSYSRSRGDTQYF. The CDR3 DNA sequence: TGTGCCAGCAGTTACTCCAGGTCCCGTGGAGATACGCAGTATTTT.

The rearrangement links TRBV19 to TRBJ2-3; D is perhaps TRBD1 (6 bases). Germline loops: CDR1 LNHDA, CDR2 SQIVND (reference sequence). This CDR3 region has 15 residues. V lost 6 bases to trimming and J lost 5 bases, with 18 bases between them. In nucleotides, the CDR3 is TGTGCCAGTAGGAATGTGGGGGAACAGGGAGATACGCAGTATTTT. Encoded protein: CASRNVGEQGDTQYF.

J is TRBJ1-1 and V is TRBV18, with TRBD1 matching over 7 bases. J was trimmed by 11 bases and V by 3 bases; bases with no gene match: 3. The germline CDR1 and CDR2 sequences are KGHSH and LQKENI. This CDR3 is built from 11 residues. CDR3 in amino acids: CASSPGQLAFF. The CDR3 DNA reads TGTGCCAGCTCACCGGGACAGCTGGCTTTCTTT.

The gene calls are TRBV7-3 and TRBJ2-7, with 10 bases fitting TRBD2. From germline, CDR1 is SGHTA and CDR2 FQGTGA. The ends lost 5 bases at V and 4 bases at J; junction bases unmatched: 8. The CDR3 runs to 15 residues. CDR3 DNA sequence: TGTGCCAGCAGCCCGGGACTAGCGTACCCTTACGAGCAGTACTTC. It yields the protein CASSPGLAYPYEQYF. Filled out from reference TRBV7-3 and TRBJ2-7, the complete variable domain reads GAGVSQTPSNKVTEKGKYVELRCDPISGHTALYWYRQSLGQGPEFLIYFQGTGAADDSGLPNDRFFAVRPEGSVSTLKIQRTERGDSAVYLCASSPGLAYPYEQYFGPGTRLTVT.

The chain couples TRBV6-6 to TRBJ2-7, with D possibly matching TRBD1 (6 bases). The germline V gene encodes CDR1 MNHNY and CDR2 SVGAGI (reference sequence). Trimming shortened V by 8 bases and J by 1 base, and 12 bases separated the two germline ends. This CDR3 is built from 13 residues. The CDR3 DNA follows: TGTGCCAGCCGCAGGGGTGGGTCCTACGAGCAGTACTTC. Its translation: CASRRGGSYEQYF.

The chain has TRBV5-1 and TRBJ2-3; D not certain. V lost 0 bases and J 2 bases, leaving 10 bases between the germline ends. The germline V gene encodes CDR1 SGHRS and CDR2 YFSETQ. The CDR3 sequence is 15 residues long. CDR3 coding DNA: TGCGCCAGCAGCTTGGCCAATGGAGTCACAGATACGCAGTATTTT. Translating it yields CASSLANGVTDTQYF.

The chain is built from TRBV15 and TRBJ2-1; D not certain. V was trimmed by 3 bases and J by 10 bases, leaving 16 bases between them. The CDR3 is made up of 14 amino acids. Germline V CDR1 and CDR2: LNHNV, YYDKDF (reference sequence). For the CDR3, the DNA is TGTGCCACCAGCAGCGCGACCACCTTCGGGGAGCAGTTCTTC. Protein sequence: CATSSATTFGEQFF.

The chain combines TRBV7-3 with TRBJ2-3; weak D call: TRBD1 (6 bases). Trimming left V 3 bases short and J 8 bases short, with 12 bases between. The CDR3 length is 13 residues. Germline V gene sequence: CDR1 SGHTA, CDR2 FQGTGA. For the CDR3, the DNA is TGTGCCAGCAGCTTGGACAGCCCGGGTACGCAGTATTTT. This gives the protein CASSLDSPGTQYF.

This clone was detected only once. The V and J genes are TRBV29-1 and TRBJ2-6, with D unresolved. The CDR3 spans 12 residues. The germline CDR1 and CDR2 sequences are SQVTM and ANQGSEA. V lost 6 bases and J 0 bases, leaving 3 bases between the germline ends. CDR3 sequence: CSVASGANVLTF. CDR3 DNA: TGCAGCGTGGCCTCTGGGGCCAACGTCCTGACTTTC.

This chain uses TRBV5-1 with TRBJ2-3; D might be TRBD1 (6 bases). Germline assignment: CDR1 SGHRS and CDR2 YFSETQ. V was trimmed by 6 bases and J by 1 base, leaving 15 bases between them. This CDR3 has 15 amino acids. CDR3 bases: TGCGCCAGCACCCTACAGGGCCGGGGCACAGATACGCAGTATTTT. This codes for CASTLQGRGTDTQYF.

J is TRBJ1-3 and V is TRBV27, with 7 positions matching TRBD1. Germline-derived CDR1 and CDR2 are MNHEY and SMNVEV (reference sequence). The length of the CDR3 is 17 residues. Germline trimming cut 5 bases from V and 7 bases from J; bases unmatched to any gene: 17. The CDR3 coding sequence is TGTGCCAGCAGTCCCTGGAGGTCCGACAGGGTCGGGAACACCATATATTTT. Translation: CASSPWRSDRVGNTIYF.